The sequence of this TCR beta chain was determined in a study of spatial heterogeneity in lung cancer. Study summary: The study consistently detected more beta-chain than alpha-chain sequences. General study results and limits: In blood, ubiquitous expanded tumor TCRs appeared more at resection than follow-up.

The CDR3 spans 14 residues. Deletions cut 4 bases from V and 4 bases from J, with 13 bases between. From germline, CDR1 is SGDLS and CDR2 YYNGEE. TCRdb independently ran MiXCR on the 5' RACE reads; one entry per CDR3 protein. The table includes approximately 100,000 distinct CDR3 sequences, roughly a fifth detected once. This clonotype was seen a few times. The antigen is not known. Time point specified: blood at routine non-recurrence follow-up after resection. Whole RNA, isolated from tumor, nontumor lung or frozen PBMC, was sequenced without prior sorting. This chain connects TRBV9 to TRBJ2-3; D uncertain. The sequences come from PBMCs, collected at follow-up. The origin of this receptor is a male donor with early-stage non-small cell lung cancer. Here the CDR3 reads CASSPRESADTQYF. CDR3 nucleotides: TGTGCCAGCAGCCCTCGAGAGTCAGCAGATACGCAGTATTTT. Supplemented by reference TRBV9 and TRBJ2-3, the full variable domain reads DSGVTQTPKHLITATGQRVTLRCSPRSGDLSVYWYQQSLDQGLQFLIQYYNGEERAKGNILERFSAQQFPDLHSELNLSSLELGDSALYFCASSPRESADTQYFGPGTRLTVL.